A single sample is the source of the 32 T cell receptor beta chains below, sequenced in a study of blood T cells in healthy people across ages. The authors ran a second PCR of 7 to 11 cycles using a sample-barcoded 5' primer and a J-beta primer mix. One entry per CDR3 protein results from TCRdb running MiXCR on the 5' RACE reads. The sample lists some 1,500,000 distinct CDR3 sequences, 35% to 45% occurring once. The material sequenced was blood. Every receptor here comes from a woman aged 18 to 35 in good health.

The chain has TRBV12-3 or TRBV12-4 and TRBJ1-3; no clear D gene. V lost 6 bases and J lost 4, with 16 bases in between. The CDR3 length is 15 residues. The CDR3 loop is CASSQSGMVGNTIYF. The CDR3 DNA reads as TGTGCCAGCAGCCAAAGCGGAATGGTCGGAAACACCATATATTTT.

The chain combines TRBV9 with TRBJ2-6, with D unresolved. This CDR3 has 17 residues. CDR1 and CDR2 from the germline V gene are SGDLS and YYNGEE. Deletions cut 5 bases from V and 4 bases from J, with 19 bases between. The DNA of the CDR3 is TGTGCCAGCAGTCATACCGCGCGCGCTCCAGGGGCCAACGTCCTGACTTTC. This translates into CASSHTARAPGANVLTF.

The chain has TRBV7-2 and TRBJ1-1; D may be TRBD1 (6 bases). CDR1 is SGHTA, CDR2 FQGNSA, per germline. This CDR3 is 15 amino acids long. Deletions cut 3 bases from V and 4 bases from J, with 15 bases between. CDR3 in amino acids: CASSLIGGGGTEAFF. The CDR3 DNA reads as TGTGCCAGCAGCTTGATAGGGGGTGGGGGCACTGAAGCTTTCTTT.

The chain carries TRBV5-1 and TRBJ2-7, with TRBD1 matching 9 bases. With V trimmed by 3 bases and J by 3 bases, 7 bases remained unmatched. This CDR3 is built from 15 residues. Germline CDR1 reads SGHRS; CDR2 reads YFSETQ. CDR3 amino acids: CASSWTGEADYEQYF. The CDR3 region has the DNA TGCGCCAGCAGCTGGACAGGGGAGGCCGACTACGAGCAGTACTTC.

The genes are TRBV20-1 and TRBJ2-7, with 12 bases lining up with TRBD2. The CDR3 spans 15 residues. Trimming at V came to 2 bases and at J to 4 bases, leaving 6 bases not matched to a gene. The germline V gene has CDR1 DFQATT and CDR2 SNEGSKA (reference sequence). The CDR3 nucleotides read TGCAGTGCTAGACACCCCGGGACTAGCGGGTACGAGCAGTACTTC. Its translation is CSARHPGTSGYEQYF.

The chain carries TRBV6-5 and TRBJ2-1, with D unresolved. The CDR3 is 11 amino acids. Germline CDR1 is MNHEY and CDR2 is SVGAGI. Trimming left V 7 bases short and J 5 bases short, with 6 bases between. CDR3 region: CASNMNNEQFF. The DNA for the CDR3 is TGTGCCAGCAATATGAACAATGAGCAGTTCTTC.

V gene TRBV27 combines with J gene TRBJ1-2; no firm D call. This CDR3 spans 13 amino acids. Germline V gene lookup returns CDR1 MNHEY and CDR2 SMNVEV (reference sequence). The germline V and J ends were trimmed by 3 bases and 8 bases, with 13 bases remaining between them. The CDR3 DNA reads TGTGCCAGCAGTTTTTCTGGGTTTGGCGGCTACACCTTC. Translation gives CASSFSGFGGYTF.

This clonotype was counted a few times. The chain employs TRBV18 and TRBJ1-1, with TRBD1 identical over 7 bases. Germline V gives CDR1 KGHSH, CDR2 LQKENI. This CDR3 is built from 16 residues. V dropped 4 bases and J dropped 0; count of bases not matched to a gene: 8. Written as DNA, the CDR3 is TGTGCCAGCTCACTCACCACGGGACAGATGAACACTGAAGCTTTCTTT. This sequence encodes CASSLTTGQMNTEAFF.

The V and J genes are TRBV6-1 and TRBJ1-4, with D possibly being TRBD1 (5 bases). The V gene's germline CDR1 is MNHNS and CDR2 SASEGT. V lost 5 bases to trimming and J lost 7 bases, with 8 bases between them. CDR3 length: 12 residues. In DNA, the CDR3 is TGTGCCAGCAGTACGGGGGGTGAAAAACTGTTTTTT. Residues: CASSTGGEKLFF.

V is TRBV5-4 and J is TRBJ2-1; no reliable D call. This CDR3 has 12 residues. Germline CDR1 reads SGHNT; CDR2 reads YYREEE (reference sequence). V lost 4 bases to trimming and J lost 8 bases, with 10 bases between them. This CDR3 is CASSVPQDEQFF. CDR3 DNA sequence: TGTGCCAGCAGCGTTCCTCAAGATGAGCAGTTCTTC.

The V and J genes are TRBV4-1 and TRBJ2-7, with 9 nucleotides matching TRBD2. The tail of the sequence fits TRBJ2-5 better, so the J call may be wrong. CDR3 length: 15 residues. Germline V gene sequence: CDR1 MGHRA, CDR2 YSYEKL. The CDR3 protein is CASSQVAGDLTTQYF. DNA for the CDR3: TGCGCCAGCTCCCAGGTAGCGGGGGACTTGACGACCCAGTACTTC.

V is TRBV2 and J is TRBJ2-2; 10 bases fit TRBD2. Germline V lookup: CDR1 SNHLY, CDR2 FYNNEI. The CDR3 loop spans 16 amino acids. V gave up 7 bases and J gave up 0 bases; unmatched junction bases: 5. CDR3 residues: CASKRTSGTNTGELFF. The CDR3 DNA follows: TGTGCCAGCAAGCGGACTAGCGGCACGAACACCGGGGAGCTGTTTTTT.

CDR3 sequence (DNA): TGCGCCAGCAGCCTAATAGCGGGAGGAGGGGTTCGTGAGCAGTTCTTC. Translation gives CASSLIAGGGVREQFF. The rearrangement links TRBV5-1 to TRBJ2-1; TRBD2 matches at 10 bases. After removal of 4 bases from V and 9 bases from J, the junction contained 13 bases not matched to a gene. Germline CDR1 reads SGHRS; CDR2 reads YFSETQ. CDR3 length: 16 residues.

Here the CDR3 reads CASSERRVADTGELFF. The DNA of the CDR3 is TGTGCCAGCAGTGAACGCCGGGTTGCAGACACCGGGGAGCTGTTTTTT. V gene TRBV25-1 combines with J gene TRBJ2-2; D unresolved. Trimming removed 2 bases at V and 3 bases at J, with 13 bases between. This CDR3 has 16 residues. CDR1 and CDR2 from the germline V gene are MGHDK and SYGVNS. The whole variable domain, filled in from reference TRBV25-1 and TRBJ2-2, reads EADIYQTPRYLVIGTGKKITLECSQTMGHDKMYWYQQDPGMELHLIHYSYGVNSTEKGDLSSESTVSRIRTEHFPLTLESARPSHTSQYLCASSERRVADTGELFFGEGSRLTVL.

The J gene is TRBJ2-1, the V gene TRBV5-1; the D gene could be TRBD1 or TRBD2 (5 bases each). CDR3 length equals 17 residues. The ends were cut back, 3 bases at V and 7 bases at J, with 23 bases in the middle. The germline V gene has CDR1 SGHRS and CDR2 YFSETQ. The CDR3 spells CASSWGTYMADANEQFF. Here the CDR3 DNA reads TGCGCCAGCAGCTGGGGGACGTATATGGCAGACGCAAATGAGCAGTTCTTC.

This clonotype was counted a few times. J is TRBJ2-1 and V is TRBV12-3 or TRBV12-4, with 10 bases fitting TRBD2. Germline trimming cut 6 bases from V and 8 bases from J; bases unmatched to any gene: 10. The CDR3 totals 15 residues. The CDR3 region has the DNA TGTGCCAGCAGCCAAAGCGGGGGGGCAAGTTATGAGCAGTTCTTC. This encodes CASSQSGGASYEQFF.

The rearrangement uses TRBV12-3 or TRBV12-4 and TRBJ1-1; D gene uncertain. The V end was cut by 4 bases, the J end by 1 base, with 4 bases between. There are 12 residues in the CDR3. CDR3 residues: CASSSWNTEAFF. The DNA for the CDR3 is TGTGCCAGCAGTTCCTGGAACACTGAAGCTTTCTTT.

V and J are TRBV6-5 and TRBJ1-2; 7 nucleotides line up with TRBD1. The CDR3 length is 15 residues. Germline CDR1 MNHEY, CDR2 SVGAGI. With V trimmed by 6 bases and J by 8 bases, 15 bases remained unmatched. CDR3 nucleotides: TGTGCCAGCAGCTCCAGCGGGACAGCACGATCCGGCTACACCTTC. This sequence encodes CASSSSGTARSGYTF.

The chain recombines TRBV6-5 with TRBJ2-3; a possible D gene is TRBD1 (7 bases). Germline V gene data show CDR1 as MNHEY and CDR2 as SVGAGI. This CDR3 spans 16 amino acids. V lost 2 bases, J lost 0 bases, and 12 bases lay in between. The CDR3 bases are TGTGCCAGCAGTTACGCGGGACAGACAAGCACAGATACGCAGTATTTT. Amino acids: CASSYAGQTSTDTQYF.

The rearrangement uses TRBV28 and TRBJ2-2, with 9 bases aligning to TRBD2. The CDR3 contains 15 residues. Per germline, CDR1 MDHEN and CDR2 SYDVKM. V lost 5 bases and J lost 3; bases outside the gene matches: 4. CDR3 DNA: TGTGCCAGCAGTCGGCTAGCGGGACACACCGGGGAGCTGTTTTTT. Protein: CASSRLAGHTGELFF.

The rearrangement joins TRBV20-1 to TRBJ2-3; 12 nucleotides align to TRBD2. V trimming: 0 bases; J trimming: 4 bases; junction bases outside the gene matches: 8. The CDR3 totals 17 residues. Germline assignment: CDR1 DFQATT and CDR2 SNEGSKA (reference sequence). CDR3 nucleotides: TGCAGTGCTAGAGATCCCTGGACTAGCGGGGTCTCAGATACGCAGTATTTT. Its translation is CSARDPWTSGVSDTQYF.

The chain combines TRBV4-3 with TRBJ2-1; TRBD2 matches 10 bases. This CDR3 contains 16 residues. Looked up from germline, CDR1 is LGHNA and CDR2 is YSLEER. Trimming took 5 bases from V and 7 from J; bases not matched to a gene: 11. DNA of the CDR3: TGCGCCAGCAGCACTCATCTAGCGGGGGCAGGGAATGAGCAGTTCTTC. Translated: CASSTHLAGAGNEQFF.

This clonotype was detected a few times. The chain combines TRBV27 with TRBJ2-1; D possibly corresponds to TRBD1 (5 bases). Germline CDR1 MNHEY, CDR2 SMNVEV (reference sequence). V lost 11 bases and J 7 bases, leaving 24 bases between the germline ends. The CDR3 loop spans 15 amino acids. This CDR3 is CAPSFFRGPRNEQFF. The CDR3 DNA sequence: TGTGCCCCATCTTTTTTTAGGGGCCCTCGGAATGAGCAGTTCTTC.

This clonotype has a handful of counts. The rearrangement links TRBV12-3 or TRBV12-4 to TRBJ2-1, with D perhaps TRBD2 (6 bases). The CDR3 contains 15 residues. The V end lost 6 bases, the J end lost 9 bases, and 21 bases lay between the germline ends. Here the CDR3 reads CASSQGLPTAGEQFF. CDR3 nucleotide sequence: TGTGCCAGCAGCCAGGGACTGCCCACAGCCGGTGAGCAGTTCTTC.

The chain has TRBV14 and TRBJ2-1; 8 bases map to TRBD1. Germline V gives CDR1 SGHDN, CDR2 FVKESK. The CDR3 is 16 amino acids. Trimming removed 4 bases from V and 6 bases from J; junction bases left unmatched: 11. The CDR3 loop is CASSRRPGQETNEQFF. In DNA form, the CDR3 reads TGTGCCAGCAGCCGCCGACCGGGACAGGAGACCAATGAGCAGTTCTTC.

A few counts support this clonotype. J is TRBJ1-2 and V is TRBV10-3, with a possible D match to TRBD1 (5 bases). CDR1 is ENHRY and CDR2 is SYGVKD in the germline V gene. This CDR3 has 15 residues. The V end lost 1 base, the J end lost 6 bases, and 15 bases lay between the germline ends. The CDR3 loop reads CAISELAGRGNGYTF. CDR3 DNA sequence: TGTGCCATCAGTGAGTTGGCAGGGCGAGGGAATGGCTACACCTTC.

This clonotype occurred a few times. The gene calls are TRBV3-1 and TRBJ2-5; D not certain. Germline assignment: CDR1 LGHDT and CDR2 YNNKEL (reference sequence). The CDR3 loop spans 13 amino acids. V lost 1 base and J lost 6, with 9 bases in between. The CDR3 here is CASSQAGEKTQYF. DNA for the CDR3: TGTGCCAGCAGCCAAGCCGGAGAGAAGACCCAGTACTTC.

The chain uses TRBV6-1 and TRBJ2-5, with 8 bases lining up with TRBD1. After removal of 2 bases from V and 5 bases from J, the junction contained 7 bases not matched to a gene. The CDR3 is 15 residues long. From germline, CDR1 is MNHNS and CDR2 SASEGT. CDR3 nucleotides: TGTGCCAGCAGTGAAATGACAGGGGTGGGGGAGACCCAGTACTTC. This gives the protein CASSEMTGVGETQYF.

The rearrangement joins TRBV4-3 to TRBJ2-1; 11 bases agree with TRBD1. V gave up 3 bases and J gave up 2 bases; unmatched junction bases: 3. CDR1 and CDR2 from the germline V gene are LGHNA and YSLEER. CDR3 size: 16 residues. The CDR3 nucleotides read TGCGCCAGCAGCCAGGACAGGGGGCTACCCTACAATGAGCAGTTCTTC. Protein product: CASSQDRGLPYNEQFF.

This clonotype was observed once. This sequence joins TRBV5-1 and TRBJ2-1; D may be TRBD1 (5 bases). The CDR3 length is 15 residues. The germline V gene has CDR1 SGHRS and CDR2 YFSETQ. V gave up 4 bases and J gave up 0 bases, with 11 bases separating them. The CDR3 DNA sequence: TGCGCCAGCAGCCCCGACAGTCCCTCCTACAATGAGCAGTTCTTC. Translating gives CASSPDSPSYNEQFF.

V gene TRBV5-1 combines with J gene TRBJ2-4; D unclear. The end of the DNA fits TRBJ2-7 better, so the J call may be wrong. The CDR3 consists of 14 residues. The germline gives CDR1 SGHRS, CDR2 YFSETQ. CDR3 bases: TGCGCCAGCAGCTCAACTGGAAATGGTTACGAGCAGTACTTC. Protein sequence: CASSSTGNGYEQYF.

This clonotype came up a few times. This chain links TRBV2 with TRBJ2-1; 9 bases are a match to TRBD2. Germline V gene data show CDR1 as SNHLY and CDR2 as FYNNEI. The CDR3 extends over 15 amino acids. V gave up 4 bases and J gave up 10 bases; unmatched junction bases: 11. The CDR3 nucleotides read TGTGCCAGCAGTGTCAGACTAGCGGTAGGGGGGGAGCAGTTCTTC. Its protein product is CASSVRLAVGGEQFF. The full variable domain, with the rest looked up from reference TRBV2 and TRBJ2-1, is EPEVTQTPSHQVTQMGQEVILRCVPISNHLYFYWYRQILGQKVEFLVSFYNNEISEKSEIFDDQFSVERPDGSNFTLKIRSTKLEDSAMYFCASSVRLAVGGEQFFGPGTRLTVL.